These 28 T cell receptor beta chains were all obtained from the same sample, sequenced in a study of T cell responses to AZD1222 COVID-19 vaccine. The data were produced by immunoSEQ multiplex PCR, yet TCRdb's version contains in-frame clones alone and is incomplete. The sample consists of approximately 270,000 clones, around 92% of them appearing once. The starting material was peripheral blood, obtained 28 days after the second AZD1222 dose. The receptor set was obtained from an adult who received the AZD1222 COVID-19 vaccine.

The genes are TRBV28 and TRBJ1-1; D is unresolved. The CDR3 has 14 residues. Germline V gives CDR1 MDHEN, CDR2 SYDVKM. V lost 2 bases, J lost 2 bases, and 9 bases lay in between. The CDR3 DNA sequence: TGTGCCAGCAGTTTAGAAGGGCCCAACACTGAAGCTTTCTTT. Translated: CASSLEGPNTEAFF.

The J gene is TRBJ1-1, the V gene TRBV7-3; D is possibly TRBD1 (6 bases). The germline V gene encodes CDR1 SGHTA and CDR2 FQGTGA. The CDR3 totals 13 residues. V lost 6 bases and J 1 base, leaving 9 bases between the germline ends. The CDR3 sequence: CASRRQANTEAFF. The DNA of the CDR3 is TGTGCCAGCAGGCGACAGGCGAACACTGAAGCTTTCTTT. The variable domain in full, with the rest retrieved from reference TRBV7-3 and TRBJ1-1, is GAGVSQTPSNKVTEKGKYVELRCDPISGHTALYWYRQSLGQGPEFLIYFQGTGAADDSGLPNDRFFAVRPEGSVSTLKIQRTERGDSAVYLCASRRQANTEAFFGQGTRLTVV.

The J gene is TRBJ1-1, the V gene TRBV3-1 (or the pseudogene TRBV3-2), with D unclear. The germline CDR1 and CDR2 sequences are LGHDT and YNNKEL (reference sequence). The CDR3 is 14 residues long. V lost 4 bases to trimming and J lost 0 bases, with 9 bases between them. Here the CDR3 reads CASSREELNTEAFF. For the CDR3, the DNA is TGTGCCAGCAGCCGAGAAGAATTGAACACTGAAGCTTTCTTT.

The table lists this clone with a count of one. The chain recombines TRBV6-5 with TRBJ2-7; maybe TRBD1 (6 bases). The V gene lost 5 bases and the J gene lost 2 bases, with 16 bases spanning the gap. The length of the CDR3 is 15 residues. The germline V gene has CDR1 MNHEY and CDR2 SVGAGI. In nucleotides, the CDR3 is TGTGCCAGCAGTACCCTGGGACAAGATACCTACGAGCAGTACTTC. It encodes CASSTLGQDTYEQYF.

CDR3 region: CASSSPGTPNSPLHF. The CDR3 DNA follows: TGTGCCAGCAGCTCGCCGGGAACCCCTAATTCACCCCTCCACTTT. This sequence joins TRBV5-4 and TRBJ1-6; D uncertain. Trimming stripped 3 bases from V and 6 bases from J, with 13 bases between. The length of the CDR3 is 15 residues. CDR1 SGHNT and CDR2 YYREEE come from the germline V gene (reference sequence).

In DNA, the CDR3 is TGTGCCAGCAGTTTGCCCCGGAACTATGGCTACACCTTC. As protein: CASSLPRNYGYTF. The chain couples TRBV28 to TRBJ1-2, with D unresolved. CDR3 length equals 13 residues. The germline gives CDR1 MDHEN, CDR2 SYDVKM. The V gene lost 3 bases and the J gene lost 2 bases, with 7 bases spanning the gap.

This chain links TRBV7-8 with TRBJ1-3; possibly TRBD1 for D (5 bases). The germline CDR1 and CDR2 sequences are SGHVS and FQNEAQ. The CDR3 is 18 residues long. V lost 1 base, J lost 4 bases, and 20 bases lay in between. CDR3 in DNA: TGTGCCAGCAGCTTAGGGCAGGGAATAGGATCGGCGGGAAACACCATATATTTT. Its translation: CASSLGQGIGSAGNTIYF.

The chain is built from TRBV6-6 and TRBJ1-1; D is undetermined. Trimming pared 6 bases from V and 0 bases from J, leaving 14 bases between. The CDR3 is made up of 15 amino acids. The V gene's germline CDR1 is MNHNY and CDR2 SVGAGI (reference sequence). CDR3 sequence (DNA): TGTGCCAGCAGCCCCCCAAGAACAATGAACACTGAAGCTTTCTTT. This codes for CASSPPRTMNTEAFF.

The rearrangement links TRBV6-5 to TRBJ1-1; no definite D call. The germline V gene has CDR1 MNHEY and CDR2 SVGAGI. V was trimmed by 8 bases and J by 3 bases, leaving 10 bases between them. CDR3 length equals 12 residues. The CDR3 sequence: CASFSGDTEAFF. The CDR3, as DNA: TGTGCCAGCTTCAGCGGTGACACTGAAGCTTTCTTT.

V usage is TRBV25-1 and J usage is TRBJ2-2; D is ambiguous. Trimming stripped 1 base from V and 0 bases from J, with 9 bases between. The CDR3 covers 16 residues. Germline V gene lookup returns CDR1 MGHDK and CDR2 SYGVNS. The CDR3 coding sequence is TGTGCCAGCAGTGAATTGGGCGCCTCGAACACCGGGGAGCTGTTTTTT. Its translation: CASSELGASNTGELFF.

The chain couples TRBV24-1 to TRBJ2-5; 9 nucleotides align to TRBD1. The CDR3 is made up of 15 amino acids. With V trimmed by 3 bases and J by 4 bases, 5 bases remained unmatched. The germline gives CDR1 KGHDR, CDR2 SFDVKD. In DNA form, the CDR3 reads TGTGCCACCAGTGATCCCGGGACAGGGTCAGAGACCCAGTACTTC. Protein sequence: CATSDPGTGSETQYF.

V gene TRBV19 combines with J gene TRBJ1-1, with D hard to call. Trimming left V 1 base short and J 3 bases short, with 6 bases between. The CDR3 spans 13 residues. Germline CDR1 reads LNHDA; CDR2 reads SQIVND (reference sequence). Here the CDR3 reads CASSIGLHTEAFF. The CDR3 DNA reads as TGTGCCAGTAGTATAGGGCTGCACACTGAAGCTTTCTTT.

The table lists this clone with a count of one. The chain links TRBV5-1 to TRBJ1-4; D ambiguous. The CDR3 runs 15 residues. Per germline, CDR1 SGHRS and CDR2 YFSETQ. The ends were cut back, 3 bases at V and 5 bases at J, with 14 bases in the middle. The DNA for the CDR3 is TGCGCCAGCAGCTCCCACGTGGCGGGAAATGAAAAACTGTTTTTT. Translation: CASSSHVAGNEKLFF.

The chain is built from TRBV10-3 and TRBJ2-7; TRBD2 aligns across 9 bases. CDR1 ENHRY and CDR2 SYGVKD come from the germline V gene. CDR3 length: 15 amino acids. The junction had 4 bases not matched to a gene; V was cut back by 2 bases and J by 2 bases. The CDR3: CAISERVAGAYEQYF. CDR3 nucleotide sequence: TGTGCCATCAGTGAGAGAGTAGCGGGAGCCTACGAGCAGTACTTC.

The chain joins TRBV7-2 to TRBJ2-7, with 8 bases matching TRBD1. Germline V lookup: CDR1 SGHTA, CDR2 FQGNSA. The CDR3 length is 13 residues. Unmatched junction bases numbered 3, after V lost 5 bases and J lost 3 bases. CDR3 sequence (DNA): TGTGCCAGCAGCACCGGGACAGGCTACGAGCAGTACTTC. This encodes CASSTGTGYEQYF.

The V and J genes are TRBV11-2 and TRBJ2-7, with D unresolved. The V gene lost 5 bases and the J gene lost 5 bases, with 19 bases spanning the gap. CDR1 SGHAT and CDR2 FQNNGV come from the germline V gene. CDR3 size: 15 residues. DNA of the CDR3: TGTGCCAGCAGCCCAACCTTAGCCCGTCCTGACGAGCAGTACTTC. It yields the protein CASSPTLARPDEQYF. Full variable domain (missing parts from reference TRBV11-2 and TRBJ2-7): EAGVAQSPRYKIIEKRQSVAFWCNPISGHATLYWYQQILGQGPKLLIQFQNNGVVDDSQLPKDRFSAERLKGVDSTLKIQPAKLEDSAVYLCASSPTLARPDEQYFGPGTRLTVT.

This chain uses TRBV5-4 with TRBJ1-3; D remains ambiguous. This CDR3 is built from 14 residues. In germline, CDR1 is SGHNT, CDR2 YYREEE (reference sequence). The V end was cut by 3 bases, the J end by 0 bases, with 7 bases between. CDR3 sequence reads: CASSSRSSGNTIYF. The CDR3, as DNA: TGTGCCAGCAGCTCCCGTTCCTCTGGAAACACCATATATTTT.

CDR3 nucleotides: TGCGCCAGCAGCCAAGAAGGTAGCCTTAGGGGAAACGAGCAGTACTTC. This codes for CASSQEGSLRGNEQYF. The J gene is TRBJ2-7, the V gene TRBV4-1; tentatively, D is TRBD1 (5 bases). Germline V gene lookup returns CDR1 MGHRA and CDR2 YSYEKL. V was clipped by 0 bases and J by 5 bases, with 17 bases between them. The CDR3 is made up of 16 amino acids.

This clone was observed once. The chain has TRBV30 and TRBJ2-7; D possibly corresponds to TRBD1 (6 bases). This CDR3 is built from 11 residues. Germline V gene data show CDR1 as GTSNPN and CDR2 as SVGIG (reference sequence). V was clipped by 6 bases and J by 3 bases, with 9 bases between them. CDR3 region: CACGQLYEQYF. In DNA, the CDR3 is TGTGCCTGCGGACAGCTCTACGAGCAGTACTTC.

This chain uses TRBV5-1 with TRBJ1-2, with D perhaps TRBD1 (6 bases). CDR1 SGHRS and CDR2 YFSETQ come from the germline V gene. Trimming cost V 4 bases and J 4 bases, with 14 bases left between them. The CDR3 totals 14 residues. Written as DNA, the CDR3 is TGCGCCAGCAGCCTCCTACAGGGATCCTATGGCTACACCTTC. Translation: CASSLLQGSYGYTF.

The chain has TRBV7-2 and TRBJ2-7, with 11 nucleotides matching TRBD2. Germline CDR1 reads SGHTA; CDR2 reads FQGNSA. J gave up 6 bases and V 4 bases, and 8 bases lay outside the gene matches. The CDR3 has 15 residues. Here the CDR3 reads CASSSYSGRAGEQYF. CDR3 coding DNA: TGTGCCAGCAGCTCCTATAGCGGGAGGGCAGGCGAGCAGTACTTC.

The chain carries TRBV27 and TRBJ2-1; 10 bases are a match to TRBD2. Trimming took 4 bases from V and 10 from J; bases not matched to a gene: 1. Germline CDR1 is MNHEY and CDR2 is SMNVEV (reference sequence). CDR3 length equals 12 residues. The CDR3 loop is CASSSGLAEQFF. For the CDR3, the DNA is TGTGCCAGCAGTTCGGGACTAGCGGAGCAGTTCTTC.

For this clone: The same CDR3 is also encoded by other DNA sequences in this sample. The chain uses TRBV6-1 and TRBJ2-1, with D unresolved. The germline V gene has CDR1 MNHNS and CDR2 SASEGT. Trimming shortened V by 2 bases and J by 3 bases, and 2 bases separated the two germline ends. This CDR3 is 12 amino acids long. The CDR3, as DNA: TGTGCCAGCAGTGAACTCTACAATGAGCAGTTCTTC. Protein product: CASSELYNEQFF.

CDR3 DNA: TGTGCCAGCAGTTACTCCATAGCGGGGCGATTCTCCTACGAGCAGTACTTC. As protein: CASSYSIAGRFSYEQYF. The chain joins TRBV6-2 or TRBV6-3 to TRBJ2-7; 8 bases are shared with TRBD2. The CDR3 is made up of 17 amino acids. Looked up from germline, CDR1 is MNHEY and CDR2 is SVGEGT. With V trimmed by 0 bases and J by 0 bases, 7 bases remained unmatched.

The genes are TRBV11-3 and TRBJ2-3, with no clear D. Looked up from germline, CDR1 is SGHNT and CDR2 is YENEEA. CDR3 size: 14 residues. Trimming shortened V by 4 bases and J by 4 bases, and 12 bases separated the two germline ends. The CDR3 nucleotides read TGTGCCAGCAGCTCCTCTAGGGCCGCAGATACGCAGTATTTT. Protein: CASSSSRAADTQYF.

V gene TRBV20-1 combines with J gene TRBJ2-7; no clear D. CDR3 length: 11 residues. Per germline, CDR1 DFQATT and CDR2 SNEGSKA (reference sequence). Trimming removed 0 bases at V and 11 bases at J, with 11 bases between. The DNA of the CDR3 is TGCAGTGCTAGAGAAGAGTATTCGGAGTACTTC. Amino acids: CSAREEYSEYF.

The V call is TRBV3-1 (or the pseudogene TRBV3-2), the J call TRBJ1-1, with 11 bases that match TRBD1. This CDR3 is built from 16 residues. The V gene's germline CDR1 is LGHDT and CDR2 YNNKEL (reference sequence). J lost 4 bases, V lost 3 bases, and 7 bases had no gene match. The CDR3 region is CASSQGQGVFFTEAFF. In DNA, the CDR3 is TGTGCCAGCAGCCAGGGACAGGGGGTATTTTTCACTGAAGCTTTCTTT.

The chain is built from TRBV3-1 (or the pseudogene TRBV3-2) and TRBJ1-1; tentative D call: TRBD1 (5 bases). The germline CDR1 and CDR2 sequences are LGHDT and YNNKEL (reference sequence). The CDR3 contains 15 residues. Deletions cut 6 bases from V and 2 bases from J, with 16 bases between. The DNA of the CDR3 is TGTGCCAGCAGTCCCCGGGACGGAAAAAACACTGAAGCTTTCTTT. Residues: CASSPRDGKNTEAFF.